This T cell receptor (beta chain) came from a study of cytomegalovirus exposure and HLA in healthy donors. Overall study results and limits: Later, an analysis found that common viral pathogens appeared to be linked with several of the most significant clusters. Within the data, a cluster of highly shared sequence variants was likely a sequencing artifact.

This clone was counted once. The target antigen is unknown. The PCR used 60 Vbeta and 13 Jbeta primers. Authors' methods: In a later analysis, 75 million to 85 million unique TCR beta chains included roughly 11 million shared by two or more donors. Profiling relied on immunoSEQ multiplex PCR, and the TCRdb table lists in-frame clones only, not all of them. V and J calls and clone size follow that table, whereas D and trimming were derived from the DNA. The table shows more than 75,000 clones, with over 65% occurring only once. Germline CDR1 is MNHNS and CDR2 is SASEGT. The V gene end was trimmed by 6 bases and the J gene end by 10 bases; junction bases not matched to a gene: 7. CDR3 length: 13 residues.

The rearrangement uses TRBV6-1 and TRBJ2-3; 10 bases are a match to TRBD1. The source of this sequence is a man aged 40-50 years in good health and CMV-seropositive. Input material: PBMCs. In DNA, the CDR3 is TGTGCCAGCAGGAGGGGACAGGGGAAAGCGCAGTATTTT. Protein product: CASRRGQGKAQYF.